The present T cell receptor (beta chain) was sequenced within a study of cytomegalovirus exposure and HLA in healthy donors. Study background: Earlier, almost 120 million unique TCR beta sequences were recovered from about 200 million T cells by an analysis.

Primers: 60 Vbeta forward and 13 Jbeta reverse. TCRdb's table, derived via immunoSEQ multiplex PCR, lists solely in-frame clones and lacks some. The sample includes 150,000 to 200,000 clones, roughly 77% of them seen just once. The count of this clone is one. Trimming stripped 5 bases from V and 10 bases from J, with 17 bases between. Germline values: CDR1 SGHTA, CDR2 FQGNSA. The CDR3 has 13 amino acids. The TCR was taken from a woman in her thirties in good health and CMV-seronegative. The sample taken for sequencing was PBMCs. The V and J genes are TRBV7-2 and TRBJ1-1; D is possibly TRBD1 (6 bases). The DNA of the CDR3 is TGTGCCAGCAGCCACGGGACACCTGGAGGAGCTTTCTTT. This sequence encodes CASSHGTPGGAFF.